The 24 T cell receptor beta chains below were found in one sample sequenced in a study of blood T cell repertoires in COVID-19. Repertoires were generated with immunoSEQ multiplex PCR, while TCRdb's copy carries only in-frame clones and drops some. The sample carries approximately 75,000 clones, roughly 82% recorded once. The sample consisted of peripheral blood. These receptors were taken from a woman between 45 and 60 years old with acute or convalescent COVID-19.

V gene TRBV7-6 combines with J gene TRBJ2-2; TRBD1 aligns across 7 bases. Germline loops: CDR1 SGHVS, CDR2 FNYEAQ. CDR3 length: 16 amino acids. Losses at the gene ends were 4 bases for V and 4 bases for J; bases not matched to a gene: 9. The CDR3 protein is CASSSHRGVGTGELFF. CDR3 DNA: TGTGCCAGCAGCTCACACAGGGGAGTGGGCACCGGGGAGCTGTTTTTT.

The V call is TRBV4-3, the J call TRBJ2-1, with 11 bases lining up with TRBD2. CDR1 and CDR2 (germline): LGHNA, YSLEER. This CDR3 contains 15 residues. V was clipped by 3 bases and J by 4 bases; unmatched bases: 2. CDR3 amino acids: CASSQGTSGYNEQFF. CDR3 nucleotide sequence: TGCGCCAGCAGCCAGGGGACTAGCGGATACAATGAGCAGTTCTTC.

The DNA for the CDR3 is TGTGCCAGCAGCCAAGATTGGGCTAGCGGGAGCGATACGCAGTATTTT. Translating it yields CASSQDWASGSDTQYF. V and J are TRBV3-1 (or the pseudogene TRBV3-2) and TRBJ2-3, with 10 bases identical to TRBD2. The V and J ends lost 0 bases and 6 bases, in that order; junction bases with no gene match: 6. Germline CDR1 and CDR2: LGHDT and YNNKEL (reference sequence). The CDR3 is 16 residues long.

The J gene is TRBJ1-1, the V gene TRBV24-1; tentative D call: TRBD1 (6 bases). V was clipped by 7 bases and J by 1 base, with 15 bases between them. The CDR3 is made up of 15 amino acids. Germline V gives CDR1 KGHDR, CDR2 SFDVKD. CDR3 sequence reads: CATRTQDSPNTEAFF. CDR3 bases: TGTGCCACCAGAACCCAGGACAGTCCGAACACTGAAGCTTTCTTT.

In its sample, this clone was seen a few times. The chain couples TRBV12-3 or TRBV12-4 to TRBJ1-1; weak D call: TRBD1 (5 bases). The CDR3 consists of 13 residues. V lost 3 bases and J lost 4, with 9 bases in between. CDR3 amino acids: CASSLAGGTEAFF. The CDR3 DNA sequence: TGTGCCAGCAGTTTGGCCGGGGGCACTGAAGCTTTCTTT.

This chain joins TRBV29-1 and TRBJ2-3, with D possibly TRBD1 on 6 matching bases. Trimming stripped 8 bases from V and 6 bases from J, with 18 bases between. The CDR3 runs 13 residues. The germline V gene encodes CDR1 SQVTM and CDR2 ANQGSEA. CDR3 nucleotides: TGCAGCCACAGGGAATTTAGGGCCGATACGCAGTATTTT. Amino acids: CSHREFRADTQYF.

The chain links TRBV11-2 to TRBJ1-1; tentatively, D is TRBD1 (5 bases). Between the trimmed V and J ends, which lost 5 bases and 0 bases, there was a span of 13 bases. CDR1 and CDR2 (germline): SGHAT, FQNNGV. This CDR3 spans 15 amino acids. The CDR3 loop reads CASSPVTGLNTEAFF. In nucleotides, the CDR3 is TGTGCCAGCAGCCCCGTTACAGGCTTGAACACTGAAGCTTTCTTT.

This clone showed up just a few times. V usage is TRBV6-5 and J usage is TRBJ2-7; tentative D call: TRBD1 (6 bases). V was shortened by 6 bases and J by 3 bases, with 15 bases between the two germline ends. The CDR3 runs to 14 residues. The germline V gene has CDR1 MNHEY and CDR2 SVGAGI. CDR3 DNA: TGTGCCAGCAGCAAACAGGGTTCAATCTACGAGCAGTACTTC. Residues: CASSKQGSIYEQYF.

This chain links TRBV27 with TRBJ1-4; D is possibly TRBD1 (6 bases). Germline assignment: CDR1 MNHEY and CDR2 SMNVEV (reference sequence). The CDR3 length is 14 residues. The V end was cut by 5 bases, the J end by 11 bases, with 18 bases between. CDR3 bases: TGTGCCAGCAGTCGCGGACAGCCCCCTGGGAAACTGTTTTTT. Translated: CASSRGQPPGKLFF.

CDR3 bases: TGTGCCATCAGTGGCGGACTAGGGGATGAGCAGTTCTTC. The encoded protein is CAISGGLGDEQFF. The genes are TRBV10-3 and TRBJ2-1; TRBD2 agrees at 7 bases. The CDR3 length is 13 residues. Germline CDR1 ENHRY, CDR2 SYGVKD. Unmatched junction bases numbered 5, after V lost 4 bases and J lost 8 bases.

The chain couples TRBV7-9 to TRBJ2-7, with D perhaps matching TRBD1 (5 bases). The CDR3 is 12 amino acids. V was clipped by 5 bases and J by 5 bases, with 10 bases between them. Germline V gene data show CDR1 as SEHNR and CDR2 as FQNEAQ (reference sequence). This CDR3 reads CASSHQGNEQYF. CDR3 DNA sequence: TGTGCCAGCAGCCATCAGGGAAACGAGCAGTACTTC.

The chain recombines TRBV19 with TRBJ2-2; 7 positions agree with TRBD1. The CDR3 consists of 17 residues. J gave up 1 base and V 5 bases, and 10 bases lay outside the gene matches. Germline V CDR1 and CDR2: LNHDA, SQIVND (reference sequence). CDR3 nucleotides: TGTGCCAGTAGTGCTATCCCGGGACAGAAGAACACCGGGGAGCTGTTTTTT. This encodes CASSAIPGQKNTGELFF.

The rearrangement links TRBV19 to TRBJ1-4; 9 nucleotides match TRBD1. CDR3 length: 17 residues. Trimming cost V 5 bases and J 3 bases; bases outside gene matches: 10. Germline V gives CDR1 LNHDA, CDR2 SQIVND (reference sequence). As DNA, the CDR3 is TGTGCCAGTAGTCCTACAGACAGGGGGTTGGCTAATGAAAAACTGTTTTTT. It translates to CASSPTDRGLANEKLFF.

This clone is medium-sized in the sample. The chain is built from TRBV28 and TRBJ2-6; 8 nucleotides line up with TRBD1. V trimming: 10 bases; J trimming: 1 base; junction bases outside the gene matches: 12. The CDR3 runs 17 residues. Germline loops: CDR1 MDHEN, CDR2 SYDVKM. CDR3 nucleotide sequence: TGTGCCATCAAAGGGCCGGACAGGGAATCTGGGGCCAACGTCCTGACTTTC. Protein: CAIKGPDRESGANVLTF.

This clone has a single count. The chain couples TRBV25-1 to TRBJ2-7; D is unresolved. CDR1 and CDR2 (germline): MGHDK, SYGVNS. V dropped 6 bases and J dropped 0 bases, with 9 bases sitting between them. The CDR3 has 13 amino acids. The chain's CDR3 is CASRYGASYEQYF. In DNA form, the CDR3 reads TGTGCCAGCAGGTACGGAGCCTCCTACGAGCAGTACTTC.

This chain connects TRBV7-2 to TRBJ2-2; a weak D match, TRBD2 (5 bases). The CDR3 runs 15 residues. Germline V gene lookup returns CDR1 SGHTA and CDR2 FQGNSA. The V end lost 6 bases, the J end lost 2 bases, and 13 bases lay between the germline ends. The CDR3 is CASRTTFGNTGELFF. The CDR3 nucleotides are TGTGCCAGCAGGACTACCTTCGGAAACACCGGGGAGCTGTTTTTT.

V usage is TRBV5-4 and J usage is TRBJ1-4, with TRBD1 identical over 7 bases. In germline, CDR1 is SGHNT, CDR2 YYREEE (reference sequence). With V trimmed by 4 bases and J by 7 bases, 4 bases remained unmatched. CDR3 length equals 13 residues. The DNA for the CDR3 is TGTGCCAGCAGCGACAGGGTTAGTGAAAAACTGTTTTTT. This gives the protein CASSDRVSEKLFF.

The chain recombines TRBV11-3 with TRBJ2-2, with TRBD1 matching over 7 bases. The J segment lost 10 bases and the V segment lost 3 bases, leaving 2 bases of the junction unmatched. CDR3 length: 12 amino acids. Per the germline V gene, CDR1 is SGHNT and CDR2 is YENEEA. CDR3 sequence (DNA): TGTGCCAGCAGCTTCGACAGGGAGGAGCTGTTTTTT. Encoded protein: CASSFDREELFF.

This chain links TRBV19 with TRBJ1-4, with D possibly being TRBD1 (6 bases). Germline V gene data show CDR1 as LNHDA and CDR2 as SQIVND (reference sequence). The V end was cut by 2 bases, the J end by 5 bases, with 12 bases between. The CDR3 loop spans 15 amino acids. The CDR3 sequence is CASSIPPRGNEKLFF. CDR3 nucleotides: TGTGCCAGTAGTATACCCCCCAGGGGCAATGAAAAACTGTTTTTT.

The CDR3 loop reads CASSPTSGGVGEQFF. The CDR3 nucleotides read TGTGCCAGCAGTCCGACTAGCGGGGGGGTAGGTGAGCAGTTCTTC. The chain couples TRBV2 to TRBJ2-1, with 14 positions matching TRBD2. Looked up from germline, CDR1 is SNHLY and CDR2 is FYNNEI. This CDR3 has 15 amino acids. The V segment lost 5 bases and the J segment 9 bases; nucleotides outside the gene matches: 6.

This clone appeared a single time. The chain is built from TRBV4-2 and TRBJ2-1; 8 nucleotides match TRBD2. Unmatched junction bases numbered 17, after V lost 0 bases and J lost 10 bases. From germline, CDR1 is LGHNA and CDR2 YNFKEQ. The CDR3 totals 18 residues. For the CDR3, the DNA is TGTGCCAGCAGCCAAGAATTTTTTGCAGCGGGAGTTCAGCAGGAGCAGTTCTTC. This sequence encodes CASSQEFFAAGVQQEQFF.

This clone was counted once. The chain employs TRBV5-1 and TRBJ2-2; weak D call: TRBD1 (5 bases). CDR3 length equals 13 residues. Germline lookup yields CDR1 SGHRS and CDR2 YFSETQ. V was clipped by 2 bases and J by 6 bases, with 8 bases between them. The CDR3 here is CASSLGESGELFF. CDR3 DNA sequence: TGCGCCAGCAGCTTAGGGGAATCCGGGGAGCTGTTTTTT.

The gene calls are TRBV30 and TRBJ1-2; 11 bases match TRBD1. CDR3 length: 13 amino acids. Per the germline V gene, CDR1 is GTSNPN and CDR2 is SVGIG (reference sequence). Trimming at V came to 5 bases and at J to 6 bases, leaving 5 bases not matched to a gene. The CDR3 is CAWVGQGANGYTF. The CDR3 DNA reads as TGTGCCTGGGTCGGACAGGGGGCGAATGGCTACACCTTC.

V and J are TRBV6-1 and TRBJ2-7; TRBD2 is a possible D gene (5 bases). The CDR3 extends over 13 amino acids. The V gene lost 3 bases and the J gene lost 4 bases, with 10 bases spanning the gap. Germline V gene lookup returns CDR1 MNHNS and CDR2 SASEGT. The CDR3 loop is CASSERVHYEQYF. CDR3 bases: TGTGCCAGCAGTGAGAGGGTCCATTACGAGCAGTACTTC.